This TCR beta chain was recorded in a study of T-cell memory formation after mild COVID-19 listed by TCRdb under 2021. For the study in its entirety: TCR sequence clusters from the two donors were found to be largely donor specific. In a couple of donors, T-cell clones that expanded and contracted after mild COVID-19 were followed by sequencing TCRalpha and TCRbeta repertoires longitudinally. Two young, previously healthy adult volunteers made up the cohort, one male and one female. What the work shows at the level of the full study, not this receptor alone: Balanced CD4/CD8 phenotypes were observed for clones contracting from day 15 to 85, whereas a bias towards CD4+ was observed for a second wave of clones expanding from day 15 to 37. Whether the second-wave clones peaking on day 37 were SARS-CoV-2 specific was not confirmed. Contracting CD4+ clones were located mainly in the CM and EM memory subsets, whereas CD8+ clones were found to be enriched in EMRA. Only two mild cases were covered by the study, and larger cohorts that include severe cases with pre-infection samples were considered necessary. Some responding clones were detected in pre-infection memory, which suggested that pre-existing cross-reactive memory T cells had joined the SARS-CoV-2 response.

Ficoll-Paque density gradient centrifugation was the method used to isolate PBMCs. This clonotype was recorded at least ten times. Its antigen target is currently unknown. The record has no base qualities; no much larger clone is one base away. Instrument on record: Illumina NovaSeq 6000. Using 5'RACE with constant-segment primers, TCRalpha and TCRbeta cDNA libraries were constructed, with sample barcodes and unique molecular identifiers added in the process. Trizol reagent was used to extract RNA from every sample. Libraries were amplified in two PCR steps, with a second sample barcode and Illumina TruSeq adapters added in the second step. Sequencing of libraries was performed on an Illumina NovaSeq with 2 x 150 bp paired-end reads. The paper's processing steps were these. Demultiplexing of reads and collapsing into UMI-guided consensus sequences were performed with migec v1.2.7. With mixcr v2.1.11, UMI consensuses were aligned to TRA and TRB V and J templates and assembled into clonotypes. Clonotypes were classified as expanded or contracted when called significant by both edgeR and NoisET, with noise models trained on biological replicates. For edgeR calls, the cutoffs were a false discovery rate-adjusted p below 0.01 and a log2 fold-change threshold of 1. As an exploratory analysis of dynamics, max-normalized trajectories of the 1000 most abundant clonotypes were examined with PCA combined with hierarchical clustering. The CD4 or CD8 phenotype of responding clones was assigned using the separately sequenced CD4+ and CD8+ repertoires. Clones were called with MiXCR by TCRdb after fastp trimmed the public reads at Q25, and only in-frame beta chains were retained. Rows are combined by CDR3 protein, so each entry shows the most common genes and DNA. The V and J calls shown here were made by TCRdb, not taken from the authors' results. The sample table lists under 200,000 distinct CDR3 sequences, roughly 10% of them with a count of one. The top ten hold 3.5% to 4% of the sample.

The V end loses 2 bases and the J end loses 8 bases, and a stretch of 11 bases separates them. Inclusive of the bounding cysteine and phenylalanine, the CDR3 is 13 residues long. Just CDR3 DNA is preserved here, 39 bases in frame from base 1. The CDR1 and CDR2 encoded by the germline V gene (reference sequence) are MNHEY and SMNVEV. The sequenced material came from PBMCs or a T cell subset sorted from them (not recorded which). The receptor's source is a man aged 18 to 29 who had mild COVID-19 (a few samples of this study predate the infection). The sample titles of this study are shuffled in the database, so cell type and time point are left out; the donor was told from shared clones. The V and J genes are TRBV27 and TRBJ2-3; the D gene is not confidently resolved. The CDR3 sequence is CASSLLVEGTQYF. The DNA sequence is as follows: TGTGCCAGCAGTTTACTGGTCGAAGGTACGCAGTATTTT.